This T cell receptor beta chain was obtained from a study of control samples from healthy donors and cancer patients. The assay was immunoSEQ multiplex PCR, and TCRdb's table has in-frame clones only and misses some. Among over 150,000 clones listed, around 96% were seen once. The CDR3 is 15 amino acids. V lost 4 bases to trimming and J lost 4 bases, with 17 bases between them. Germline V CDR1 and CDR2: SGDLS, YYNGEE. V is TRBV9 and J is TRBJ1-2; no reliable D call. The sequence was collected from a woman aged 25 to 39 in good health. Material for sequencing was blood. DNA of the CDR3: TGTGCCAGCAGCCTTGGGAACGATGACTCCTATGGCTACACCTTC. This gives the protein CASSLGNDDSYGYTF.